The table lists the clone carrying this T cell receptor beta chain with a count of one. The antigen is undetermined. CD4+ T cells from unexposed donors were obtained before the COVID-19 pandemic (2011-2018). After about 10 days of culture, CD4+ T cells were isolated. Roughly 2 million PBMCs per well were cultured with approximately 10 IU/ml IL-2. CDR3 length: 13 residues. The trim removed 5 bases at V and 1 base at J, leaving 0 bases unmatched. Here immunoSEQ multiplex PCR was the method, and the copy in TCRdb shows in-frame clones only, minus some. The sample records some 21,000 clones, roughly four fifths being singletons. This sample was taken from a study of CD4 T cells in relation to SARS-CoV-2 and coronaviruses. Findings and limits, study-wide: Pre-pandemic and post-infection samples never came from the same donor.

The TCR was taken from a human donor in good health. The sample consisted of CD4+ T cells from PBMCs, cultured in vitro. The rearrangement uses TRBV12-3 or TRBV12-4 and TRBJ2-5, with TRBD1 matching over 8 bases. This CDR3 reads CASSTGGQETQYF. The CDR3 DNA sequence: TGTGCCAGCAGTACAGGGGGCCAAGAGACCCAGTACTTC.